The present TCR beta chain was sequenced within a study of early T cells in non-severe SARS-CoV-2 infection. This clonotype was detected many times. V was trimmed by 9 bases and J by 3 bases, leaving 12 bases between them. CDR3 size: 13 residues. Germline CDR1 is MDHEN and CDR2 is SYDVKM. TCRdb processed the 5' RACE reads anew with MiXCR; each CDR3 protein has one entry. The sample yields more than 25,000 distinct CDR3 sequences, under 5.5% seen once. This sequence was found in an adult who was a healthcare worker with PCR-confirmed SARS-CoV-2 infection or an uninfected control (not recorded which). The chain is built from TRBV28 and TRBJ1-5, with D maybe TRBD1 (6 bases). This specimen consisted of whole blood, obtained at baseline. The DNA for the CDR3 is TGTGCCAGTATCGACAGGTCCAATCAGCCCCAGCATTTT. This translates into CASIDRSNQPQHF.